The 9 T cell receptor beta chains given below trace back to one sample, sequenced in a study of OX40 agonist ivuxolimab in advanced cancers. The assay was immunoSEQ multiplex PCR, and TCRdb's table has in-frame clones only and misses some. The sample carries around 110,000 clones, 93% recorded once. Sequenced material: CD4+ or CD8+ T cells sorted from blood, taken in a trial of the OX40 agonist ivuxolimab. The receptors stem from an adult with an advanced solid tumor such as melanoma, head and neck, liver or kidney cancer.

This clone was detected once. The chain uses TRBV9 and TRBJ2-3, with D possibly TRBD2 on 6 matching bases. Germline V gene sequence: CDR1 SGDLS, CDR2 YYNGEE. The length of the CDR3 is 17 residues. V lost 4 bases, J lost 5 bases, and 23 bases lay in between. In DNA, the CDR3 is TGTGCCAGCAGCCGTCAAGCGGGCCCCTCCACAGGAGATACGCAGTATTTT. Translated, it gives CASSRQAGPSTGDTQYF.

This chain connects TRBV9 to TRBJ1-1, with 9 bases matching TRBD1. The V gene's germline CDR1 is SGDLS and CDR2 YYNGEE. The J segment lost 5 bases and the V segment lost 3 bases, leaving 8 bases of the junction unmatched. The CDR3 consists of 15 residues. This chain's CDR3 is CASSEETGGRTEAFF. The CDR3 DNA follows: TGTGCCAGCAGCGAAGAGACAGGGGGGCGGACTGAAGCTTTCTTT.

The rearrangement uses TRBV29-1 and TRBJ2-1, with D maybe TRBD2 (6 bases). V dropped 6 bases and J dropped 12 bases, with 12 bases sitting between them. Germline lookup yields CDR1 SQVTM and CDR2 ANQGSEA. The CDR3 loop spans 10 amino acids. CDR3 in DNA: TGCAGCGTATTCTACGGGGGGCAGTTCTTC. This encodes CSVFYGGQFF.

The chain carries TRBV18 and TRBJ2-3; TRBD1 might be the D (5 bases). Germline V gene data show CDR1 as KGHSH and CDR2 as LQKENI. The CDR3 sequence is 16 residues long. The V gene lost 0 bases and the J gene lost 2 bases, with 12 bases spanning the gap. The CDR3 region is CASSPPGRVATDTQYF. The CDR3 nucleotides read TGTGCCAGCTCACCACCGGGCAGGGTAGCCACAGATACGCAGTATTTT.

J is TRBJ1-2 and V is TRBV2; tentatively, D is TRBD1 (6 bases). The CDR3 covers 13 residues. V lost 8 bases and J 2 bases, leaving 12 bases between the germline ends. Germline CDR1 reads SNHLY; CDR2 reads FYNNEI. CDR3 DNA sequence: TGTGCCAGCGGCGAACAGGGAAACTATGGCTACACCTTC. It yields the protein CASGEQGNYGYTF.

This clone was picked up one time. This chain joins TRBV5-6 and TRBJ2-7; TRBD1 matches 7 bases. The length of the CDR3 is 14 residues. V lost 0 bases to trimming and J lost 4 bases; unmatched junction nucleotides: 4. Looked up from germline, CDR1 is SGHDT and CDR2 is YYEEEE. DNA for the CDR3: TGTGCCAGCAGCTTGGTTGGGACAGAGTACGAGCAGTACTTC. This codes for CASSLVGTEYEQYF.

The chain links TRBV28 to TRBJ2-7, with D uncertain. V was pared by 4 bases and J by 2 bases, with 12 bases between. The CDR3 contains 14 residues. In germline, CDR1 is MDHEN, CDR2 SYDVKM. As DNA, the CDR3 is TGTGCCAGCAGTTCACCAGGCTTAACCTACGAGCAGTACTTC. It codes for CASSSPGLTYEQYF. Looking up the rest from reference TRBV28 and TRBJ2-7 gives the full variable domain: DVKVTQSSRYLVKRTGEKVFLECVQDMDHENMFWYRQDPGLGLRLIYFSYDVKMKEKGDIPEGYSVSREKKERFSLILESASTNQTSMYLCASSSPGLTYEQYFGPGTRLTVT.

This clone appeared once. This chain uses TRBV11-2 with TRBJ2-3; 8 bases align to TRBD2. Germline assignment: CDR1 SGHAT and CDR2 FQNNGV. The J segment lost 0 bases and the V segment lost 1 base, leaving 3 bases of the junction unmatched. There are 16 residues in the CDR3. This CDR3 is CASSLGAGVSTDTQYF. The CDR3 nucleotides read TGTGCCAGCAGCTTAGGAGCGGGGGTTAGCACAGATACGCAGTATTTT.

This chain joins TRBV5-4 and TRBJ1-2; 7 bases are shared with TRBD1. The V gene end was trimmed by 4 bases and the J gene end by 5 bases; junction bases not matched to a gene: 8. Germline CDR1 reads SGHNT; CDR2 reads YYREEE (reference sequence). The CDR3 contains 14 residues. The CDR3 spells CASSLGQVLYGYTF. The CDR3 DNA reads TGTGCCAGCAGCCTTGGACAGGTCTTATATGGCTACACCTTC. Drawing the rest from reference TRBV5-4 and TRBJ1-2, the complete variable domain is ETGVTQSPTHLIKTRGQQVTLRCSSQSGHNTVSWYQQALGQGPQFIFQYYREEENGRGNFPPRFSGLQFPNYSSELNVNALELDDSALYLCASSLGQVLYGYTFGSGTRLTVV.